These 17 T cell receptor beta chains were all obtained from the same sample, sequenced in a study of breast tumors, draining lymph nodes, adjacent tissues. Breast cancer patients provided tissue from their axillary draining lymph nodes. TCRdb redid the calling of the multiplex PCR reads with MiXCR, one entry per CDR3 protein. The sample has some 120,000 distinct CDR3 sequences, around 20% seen once. The sample was axillary lymph node tissue. The receptor source for this set is a female donor with breast cancer. Some clones in this sample may be carry-over from other donors' samples.

This clonotype was seen ten or more times. The chain uses TRBV4-1 and TRBJ2-3; the D is unclear. Trimming left V 0 bases short and J 2 bases short, with 9 bases between. Germline values: CDR1 MGHRA, CDR2 YSYEKL. The CDR3 is made up of 15 amino acids. The CDR3 DNA reads TGCGCCAGCAGCCAAGATAGGGCCTACACAGATACGCAGTATTTT. Its translation: CASSQDRAYTDTQYF.

As concerns this clonotype: The junction shows a germline mismatch at one end, possibly a read error. The CDR3 DNA sequence: TGTGCTAGCAGCTTAGGAGAGAGTGAGGAGCAGTTCTTC. Protein sequence: CASSLGESEEQFF. V gene TRBV7-7 combines with J gene TRBJ2-1, with no clear D. This CDR3 comprises 13 residues. The V gene's germline CDR1 is SSHAT and CDR2 FNYEAQ (reference sequence).

This clonotype was seen repeatedly, ten times or more. This CDR3 is CASSADSGFRNTIYF. In DNA form, the CDR3 reads TGTGCCAGCAGCGCGGACAGTGGGTTTAGAAACACCATATATTTT. V is TRBV6-5 and J is TRBJ1-3; perhaps TRBD1 as D (6 bases). V dropped 6 bases and J dropped 5 bases, with 17 bases sitting between them. The CDR3 is made up of 15 amino acids. Germline CDR1 reads MNHEY; CDR2 reads SVGAGI.

This clonotype has at least ten counts. The CDR3 DNA reads TGTGCCAGCAGCGTAGAGGCCGTCGGTAACTATGGCTACACCTTC. Translation: CASSVEAVGNYGYTF. This chain connects TRBV9 to TRBJ1-2; no firm D call. The germline CDR1 and CDR2 sequences are SGDLS and YYNGEE. The CDR3 covers 15 residues. V dropped 0 bases and J dropped 1 base, with 10 bases sitting between them.

The J gene is TRBJ2-7, the V gene TRBV20-1; D gene unclear. The germline gives CDR1 DFQATT, CDR2 SNEGSKA (reference sequence). Trimming took 3 bases from V and 3 from J, leaving 18 bases between them. CDR3 size: 15 residues. This CDR3 reads CSARKDPPRNYEQYF. The CDR3 DNA follows: TGCAGTGCTAGGAAGGACCCCCCCAGGAACTACGAGCAGTACTTC.

The table lists this clonotype with many counts. V gene TRBV7-3 combines with J gene TRBJ2-2; 9 bases line up with TRBD2. The CDR3 has 16 residues. Germline values: CDR1 SGHTA, CDR2 FQGTGA. V was clipped by 2 bases and J by 3 bases; unmatched bases: 4. The CDR3 here is CASSLASGTHTGELFF. CDR3 nucleotides: TGTGCCAGCAGCTTAGCTAGCGGGACACACACCGGGGAGCTGTTTTTT.

On this clonotype: One end of the junction fails to match germline, which may point to a read error. J is TRBJ2-2 and V is TRBV5-8; maybe TRBD2 (5 bases). CDR3 size: 17 residues. The germline gives CDR1 SGHTS, CDR2 YDEGEE. The CDR3 coding sequence is TGTGCCAGCAGCTTGGGGGCGTTTTCCCAGGCCACCGGGGAGCTGCTTTTT. Its translation is CASSLGAFSQATGELLF.

The table lists this clonotype with many counts. The gene calls are TRBV20-1 and TRBJ2-1, with no clear D. Trimming pared 0 bases from V and 10 bases from J, leaving 10 bases between. The CDR3 has 12 residues. Germline V lookup: CDR1 DFQATT, CDR2 SNEGSKA (reference sequence). CDR3 nucleotide sequence: TGCAGTGCTAGAGATATGTGGATAGAGCAGTTCTTC. It specifies CSARDMWIEQFF.

This clonotype was detected ten times or more. The rearrangement uses TRBV20-1 and TRBJ1-5, with a weak D call TRBD1 (5 bases). CDR1 DFQATT and CDR2 SNEGSKA come from the germline V gene (reference sequence). The CDR3 sequence is 14 residues long. V was cut by 5 bases and J by 4 bases, with 15 bases left in between. DNA of the CDR3: TGCAGTGCTTACCAGGGAGGCGCGAATCAGCCCCAGCATTTT. This translates into CSAYQGGANQPQHF.

J is TRBJ2-4 and V is TRBV20-1; D is perhaps TRBD1 or TRBD2 (6 bases each). V was cut by 3 bases and J by 1 base, with 16 bases left in between. The V gene's germline CDR1 is DFQATT and CDR2 SNEGSKA (reference sequence). The CDR3 contains 16 residues. CDR3 residues: CSARRFGGGAKNIQYF. CDR3 bases: TGCAGTGCTAGGAGATTCGGGGGCGGGGCCAAAAACATTCAGTACTTC.

Concerning this clonotype itself: Being one base from a much bigger clone, this may be a read error. The rearrangement uses TRBV27 and TRBJ2-7; 12 nucleotides line up with TRBD2. Germline CDR1 MNHEY, CDR2 SMNVEV (reference sequence). The CDR3 runs 17 residues. The CDR3 region has the DNA TGTGCCGGCAGTTCGGCTAGCGGGAGGGCCAGCTCCTACGAGCAGTACTTC. Protein product: CAGSSASGRASSYEQYF.

This clonotype was observed a few times. V usage is TRBV6-6 and J usage is TRBJ1-5; D perhaps matches TRBD1 (5 bases). Germline V gene data show CDR1 as MNHNY and CDR2 as SVGAGI (reference sequence). Trimming pared 7 bases from V and 0 bases from J, leaving 13 bases between. This CDR3 has 15 residues. The CDR3 loop is CASNSQGSSNQPQHF. For the CDR3, the DNA is TGTGCCAGCAATTCCCAGGGTAGTAGCAATCAGCCCCAGCATTTT.

The table lists this clonotype with many counts. This chain joins TRBV20-1 and TRBJ2-3, with 10 bases matching TRBD2. The CDR3 covers 15 residues. Germline assignment: CDR1 DFQATT and CDR2 SNEGSKA (reference sequence). V trimming: 4 bases; J trimming: 5 bases; junction bases outside the gene matches: 9. CDR3 DNA: TGCAGTGCTACCTCTAGCGGGGGAACGCGAGATACGCAGTATTTT. Protein: CSATSSGGTRDTQYF.

This clonotype showed up many times. The chain employs TRBV13 and TRBJ1-4; D ambiguous. The V gene's germline CDR1 is PRHDT and CDR2 FYEKMQ (reference sequence). Trimming took 2 bases from V and 5 from J, leaving 15 bases between them. The CDR3 has 16 residues. CDR3 nucleotide sequence: TGTGCCAGCAGCTTAATATTGCAGTTGGGAAATGAAAAACTGTTTTTT. Encoded protein: CASSLILQLGNEKLFF.

This clonotype has ten or more counts. CDR3 DNA: TGTGCCAGCAGCCCCTCAGCGGGAGCGGCGTCCTACGAGCAGTACTTC. It translates to CASSPSAGAASYEQYF. The rearrangement uses TRBV5-6 and TRBJ2-7, with TRBD2 identical over 8 bases. Trimming took 4 bases from V and 1 from J; bases not matched to a gene: 10. Per germline, CDR1 SGHDT and CDR2 YYEEEE. The CDR3 length is 16 residues. The entire variable domain, with the rest obtained from reference TRBV5-6 and TRBJ2-7, is as follows: DAGVTQSPTHLIKTRGQQVTLRCSPKSGHDTVSWYQQALGQGPQFIFQYYEEEERQRGNFPDRFSGHQFPNYSSELNVNALLLGDSALYLCASSPSAGAASYEQYFGPGTRLTVT.

There are many counts of this clonotype. The chain links TRBV19 to TRBJ1-4, with D possibly being TRBD1 (6 bases). V gave up 7 bases and J gave up 10 bases, with 13 bases separating them. The CDR3 runs to 12 residues. The germline gives CDR1 LNHDA, CDR2 SQIVND (reference sequence). CDR3 DNA: TGTGCCAGTATTAAGGACAGCGGAAAACTGTTTTTT. Encoded protein: CASIKDSGKLFF.

At least ten counts were recorded for this clonotype. The rearrangement joins TRBV6-1 to TRBJ1-5; D uncertain. Trimming took 1 base from V and 2 from J, leaving 6 bases between them. Germline CDR1 and CDR2: MNHNS and SASEGT. CDR3 length equals 14 residues. For the CDR3, the DNA is TGTGCCAGCAGTGAAGAGGGCGGCAATCAGCCCCAGCATTTT. Translating gives CASSEEGGNQPQHF.